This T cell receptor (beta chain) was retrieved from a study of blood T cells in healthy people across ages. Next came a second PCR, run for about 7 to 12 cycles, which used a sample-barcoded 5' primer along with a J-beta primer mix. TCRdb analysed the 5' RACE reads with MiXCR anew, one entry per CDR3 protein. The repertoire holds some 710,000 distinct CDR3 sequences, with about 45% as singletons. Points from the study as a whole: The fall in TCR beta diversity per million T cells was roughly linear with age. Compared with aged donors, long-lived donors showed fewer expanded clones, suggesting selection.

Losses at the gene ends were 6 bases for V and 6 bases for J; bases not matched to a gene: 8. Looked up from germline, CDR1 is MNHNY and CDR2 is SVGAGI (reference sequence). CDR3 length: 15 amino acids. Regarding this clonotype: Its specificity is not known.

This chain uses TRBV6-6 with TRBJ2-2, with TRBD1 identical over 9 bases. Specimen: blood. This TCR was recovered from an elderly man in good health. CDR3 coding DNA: TGTGCCAGCAGCGGACAGGGGCTCTCTTCCGGGGAGCTGTTTTTT. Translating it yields CASSGQGLSSGELFF.